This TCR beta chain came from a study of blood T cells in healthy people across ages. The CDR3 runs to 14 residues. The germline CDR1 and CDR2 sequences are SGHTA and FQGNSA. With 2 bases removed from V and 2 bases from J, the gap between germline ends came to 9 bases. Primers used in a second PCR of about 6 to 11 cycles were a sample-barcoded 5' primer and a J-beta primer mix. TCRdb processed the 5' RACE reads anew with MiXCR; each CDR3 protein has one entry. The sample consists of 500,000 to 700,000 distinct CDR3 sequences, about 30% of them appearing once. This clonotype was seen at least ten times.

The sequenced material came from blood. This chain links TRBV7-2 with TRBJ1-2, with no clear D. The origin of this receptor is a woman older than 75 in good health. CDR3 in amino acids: CASSLKQRNYGYTF. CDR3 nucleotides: TGTGCCAGCAGCTTAAAACAGCGGAACTATGGCTACACCTTC.